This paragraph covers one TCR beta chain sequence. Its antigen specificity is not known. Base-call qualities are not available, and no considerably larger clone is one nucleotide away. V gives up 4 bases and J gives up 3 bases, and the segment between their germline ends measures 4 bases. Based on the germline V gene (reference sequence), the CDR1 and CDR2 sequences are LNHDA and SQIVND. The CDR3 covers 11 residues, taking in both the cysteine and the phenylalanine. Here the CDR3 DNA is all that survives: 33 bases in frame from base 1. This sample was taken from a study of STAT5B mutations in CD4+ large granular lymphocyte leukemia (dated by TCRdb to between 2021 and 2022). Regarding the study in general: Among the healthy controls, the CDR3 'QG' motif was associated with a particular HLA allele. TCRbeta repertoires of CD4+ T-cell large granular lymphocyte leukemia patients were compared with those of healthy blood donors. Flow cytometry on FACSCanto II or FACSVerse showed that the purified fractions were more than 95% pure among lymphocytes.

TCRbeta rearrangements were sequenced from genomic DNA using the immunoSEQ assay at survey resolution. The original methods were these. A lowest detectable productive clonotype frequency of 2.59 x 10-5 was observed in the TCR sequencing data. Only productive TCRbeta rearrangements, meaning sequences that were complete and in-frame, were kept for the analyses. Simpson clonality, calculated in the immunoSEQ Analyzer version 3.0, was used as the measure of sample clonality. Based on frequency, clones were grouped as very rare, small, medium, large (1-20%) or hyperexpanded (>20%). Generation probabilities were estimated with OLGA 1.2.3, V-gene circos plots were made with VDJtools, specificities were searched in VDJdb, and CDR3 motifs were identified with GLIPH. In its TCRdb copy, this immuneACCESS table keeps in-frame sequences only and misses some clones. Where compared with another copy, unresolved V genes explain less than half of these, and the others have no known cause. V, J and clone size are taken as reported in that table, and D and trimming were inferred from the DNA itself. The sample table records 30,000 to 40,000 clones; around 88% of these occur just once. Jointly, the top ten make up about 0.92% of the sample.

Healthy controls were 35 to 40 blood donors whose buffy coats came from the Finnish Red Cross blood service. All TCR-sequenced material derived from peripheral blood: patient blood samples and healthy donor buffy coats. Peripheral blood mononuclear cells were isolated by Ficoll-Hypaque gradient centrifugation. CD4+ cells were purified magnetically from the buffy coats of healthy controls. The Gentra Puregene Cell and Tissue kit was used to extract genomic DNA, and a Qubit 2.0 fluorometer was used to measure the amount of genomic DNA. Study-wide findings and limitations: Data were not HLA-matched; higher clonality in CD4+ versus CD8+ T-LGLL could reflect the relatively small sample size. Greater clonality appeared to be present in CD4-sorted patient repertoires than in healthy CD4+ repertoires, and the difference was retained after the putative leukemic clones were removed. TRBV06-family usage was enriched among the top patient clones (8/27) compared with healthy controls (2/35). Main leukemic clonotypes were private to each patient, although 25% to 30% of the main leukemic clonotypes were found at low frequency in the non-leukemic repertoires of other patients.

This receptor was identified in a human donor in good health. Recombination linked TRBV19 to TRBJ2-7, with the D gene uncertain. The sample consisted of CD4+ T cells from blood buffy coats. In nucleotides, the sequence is TGTGCCAGTAGTACCCTCTACGAGCAGTACTTC. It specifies CASSTLYEQYF.